Sequencing of this T cell receptor beta chain was carried out in a study of Ad26.COV2.S vaccination and SARS-CoV-2 variants. Broader study findings: Analyses of TCR breadth and depth may have underestimated total T cell responses. Recipients of vaccine and of placebo showed similar breadth of their non-spike TCR repertoires. The breadth of spike-specific CD8+ and CD4+ T cell responses after vaccination was reportedly substantial.

Using immunoSEQ multiplex PCR, the repertoire was profiled, and TCRdb retains in-frame clones only, with some absent. The sample has about 350,000 clones, about 91% seen once. The CDR3 totals 15 residues. Germline-derived CDR1 and CDR2 are MGHRA and YSYEKL. Trimming pared 3 bases from V and 3 bases from J, leaving 13 bases between. Concerning this clone itself: Its matching antigen is unknown.

This receptor was obtained from a human donor who had recovered from COVID-19. The V and J genes are TRBV4-1 and TRBJ2-3, with a possible D match to TRBD2 (7 bases). Sequenced here: peripheral blood, sampled after recovery from COVID-19. The CDR3 bases are TGCGCCAGCAGCCACCCGGGGGGCGGTACAGATACGCAGTATTTT. It yields the protein CASSHPGGGTDTQYF.